The clone carrying this T cell receptor (beta chain) was detected only a few times. TCRdb keeps only in-frame clones here, not all; method: immunoSEQ multiplex PCR. The sample includes around 12,000 clones, less than 85% seen only once; the top ten take 22%. This sample was included in a study of T cells after somatic rescue of genetic block. The CDR3 spans 14 residues. Germline CDR1 and CDR2: SNHLY and FYNNEI. Trimming took off 4 bases at V and 3 bases at J, with 13 bases between the two ends. The V and J genes are TRBV2 and TRBJ2-7; D is unresolved. Sequencing used peripheral blood mononuclear cells (PBMCs). This TCR was sampled from a boy between 10 and 17 years old. Written as DNA, the CDR3 is TGTGCCAGCAGTGCCACGGACGGATTCTACGAGCAGTACTTC. Protein: CASSATDGFYEQYF.